This is a list of T cell receptor beta chains from one sample in a study of blood T cells in healthy people across ages. Using its own MiXCR run on the 5' RACE reads, TCRdb lists one record per CDR3 protein. The sample consists of approximately 1,000,000 distinct CDR3 sequences, under 55% of them appearing once. Sequenced input: blood. The receptors come from a woman aged 60-75 years in good health. Each CDR3 is given with its conserved first and last residue. The D gene is left open where the match is weak. Not all rows give a size; the values are once, few, many and, for expanded clones, a class.

clone_size	j_call	v_call	d_call	cdr3_aa	cdr3_nt
.	TRBJ1-1	TRBV7-8	.	CASSLGGIGNTEAFF	TGTGCCAGCAGCTTAGGGGGAATAGGGAACACTGAAGCTTTCTTT
few	TRBJ2-7	TRBV7-8	TRBD2	CASSPVAGVGNEQYF	TGTGCCAGCAGCCCGGTAGCGGGAGTGGGAAATGAGCAGTACTTC
.	TRBJ1-5	TRBV10-3	.	CATRGGGVTQSQHF	TGTGCCACCCGTGGGGGTGGGGTTACTCAGTCCCAGCATTTT
few	TRBJ1-5	TRBV7-2	TRBD1	CASGQGAGQPQHF	TGTGCCAGCGGGCAGGGGGCTGGTCAGCCCCAGCATTTT
few	TRBJ2-7	TRBV28	TRBD1	CASRPTGGRLNEQYF	TGTGCCAGCAGGCCGACAGGGGGCCGGCTCAACGAGCAGTACTTC
few	TRBJ2-3	TRBV20-1	.	CSARTTRGASTDTQYF	TGCAGTGCTAGAACTACGAGGGGTGCTAGCACAGATACGCAGTATTTT
few	TRBJ2-1	TRBV2	.	CASTKGSRASNEQFF	TGTGCCAGCACCAAAGGATCGCGGGCCTCCAATGAGCAGTTCTTC
.	TRBJ2-1	TRBV6-5	.	CASTSVGGSYNEQFF	TGTGCCAGCACCTCCGTAGGGGGCTCCTACAATGAGCAGTTCTTC
few	TRBJ2-2	TRBV27	.	CASNPAGRPGELFF	TGTGCCAGCAATCCGGCAGGGCGACCCGGGGAGCTGTTTTTT
many	TRBJ2-3	TRBV20-1	.	CSASQTGTTGDTQYF	TGCAGTGCTTCACAGACCGGGACAACAGGCGATACGCAGTATTTT
few	TRBJ2-1	TRBV14	.	CASSQEPNGGPKQFF	TGTGCCAGCAGCCAAGAACCTAACGGGGGCCCCAAGCAGTTCTTC
.	TRBJ2-6	TRBV6-5	.	CASRTWGTGANVLTF	TGTGCCAGCAGGACCTGGGGGACCGGGGCCAACGTCCTGACTTTC
.	TRBJ1-1	TRBV9	.	CASSVLGIGTEAFF	TGTGCCAGCAGCGTATTGGGAATAGGCACTGAAGCTTTCTTT
.	TRBJ1-2	TRBV27	.	CAGSREGKDGYTF	TGTGCCGGCAGCCGAGAGGGAAAGGATGGCTACACCTTC
.	TRBJ2-5	TRBV3-1	TRBD2	CASSQEFGLEEETQYF	TGTGCCAGCAGCCAAGAATTCGGACTAGAAGAAGAGACCCAGTACTTC
.	TRBJ1-1	TRBV4-1	.	CASSQDQGAWGTEAFF	TGCGCCAGCAGCCAAGATCAAGGGGCTTGGGGCACTGAAGCTTTCTTT
.	TRBJ1-1	TRBV28	TRBD1	CASSIPGTGVTEAFF	TGTGCCAGCAGTATCCCCGGGACAGGGGTCACTGAAGCTTTCTTT
.	TRBJ2-4	TRBV7-8	TRBD1	CASSPSPTGAIAKNIQYF	TGTGCCAGCAGCCCGTCCCCGACAGGGGCCATAGCCAAAAACATTCAGTACTTC
.	TRBJ2-1	TRBV12-3/TRBV12-4	TRBD1	CASSPLRQTGAKTDEQFF	TGTGCCAGCAGTCCCCTCCGCCAGACAGGGGCGAAAACGGATGAGCAGTTCTTC
.	TRBJ1-5	TRBV7-2	.	CASSFRVNQPQHF	TGTGCCAGCAGCTTTCGGGTCAATCAGCCCCAGCATTTT
once	TRBJ1-2	TRBV20-1	TRBD1	CSARQGADGYTF	TGCAGTGCTCGACAGGGGGCGGATGGCTACACCTTC
.	TRBJ2-1	TRBV12-3/TRBV12-4	.	CACHYRDSEQFF	TGTGCCTGCCACTATAGAGACTCTGAGCAGTTCTTC
.	TRBJ2-6	TRBV27	.	CASSRRSDRTLSGANVLTF	TGTGCCAGCAGTCGTCGGTCAGACAGGACCCTCTCTGGGGCCAACGTCCTGACTTTC
many	TRBJ2-3	TRBV7-6	.	CASSLAGAVDTQYF	TGTGCCAGCAGCTTAGCGGGAGCGGTAGATACGCAGTATTTT
few	TRBJ2-2	TRBV4-1	.	CASSQGLTGVTGELFF	TGCGCCAGCAGCCAAGGTTTAACGGGAGTCACCGGGGAGCTGTTTTTT